Below are 27 T cell receptor beta chains sequenced from a single sample in a study of radiation and T cells in renal cell carcinoma (dated by TCRdb to the early 2020s). What the time point label conveys for this sample: blood 2 weeks post-SBRT. The sample's treatment or condition label is to be understood as: 15 Gy SBRT to primary tumor, nephrectomy 4 weeks later. Libraries came from the immunoSEQ multiplex PCR assay. Sourced from immuneACCESS, this table was stored by TCRdb with only in-frame sequences that have V and J called. A share of the clones is absent; for the studies checked, an unresolved V gene accounts for under half, and the remainder has no known explanation. The table for this sample lists tens of thousands of clones; roughly four fifths of them were counted only once. The top ten clonotypes cover roughly 7% of the sample. The material sequenced was blood, taken from a patient whose treatment included radiotherapy and nephrectomy. Receptors originate from a man in his 60s with renal cell carcinoma.

This chain links TRBV5-6 with TRBJ2-7; 10 bases align to TRBD1. Looked up from germline, CDR1 is SGHDT and CDR2 is YYEEEE. The trim removed 4 bases at V and 7 bases at J, leaving 14 bases unmatched. The CDR3 is 16 residues long. The CDR3 nucleotides are TGTGCCAGCAGCAAGCCTGACAGGGGGCGTTTCGATGAGCAGTACTTC. It encodes CASSKPDRGRFDEQYF.

The rearrangement links TRBV19 to TRBJ1-4; possible D gene TRBD1, 5 bases. Trimming left V 6 bases short and J 8 bases short, with 13 bases between. There are 13 residues in the CDR3. Looked up from germline, CDR1 is LNHDA and CDR2 is SQIVND (reference sequence). The CDR3 DNA reads as TGTGCCAGTAGAAAGCAGGGTAAAGAAAAACTGTTTTTT. Translating it yields CASRKQGKEKLFF.

The V and J genes are TRBV2 and TRBJ1-6; 7 nucleotides match TRBD1. The CDR3 is made up of 14 amino acids. CDR1 SNHLY and CDR2 FYNNEI come from the germline V gene. J gave up 7 bases and V 6 bases, and 6 bases lay outside the gene matches. The CDR3 region has the DNA TGTGCCAGCAGCACACAGGGACAGAATTCACCCCTCCACTTT. Protein product: CASSTQGQNSPLHF.

Only one count was recorded for this clone. The chain combines TRBV25-1 with TRBJ2-5; 9 positions agree with TRBD2. Germline V gene lookup returns CDR1 MGHDK and CDR2 SYGVNS. This CDR3 comprises 16 residues. The trim removed 0 bases at V and 3 bases at J, leaving 5 bases unmatched. CDR3 region: CASSEYHASGEETQYF. CDR3 DNA: TGTGCCAGCAGTGAATACCATGCTAGCGGGGAAGAGACCCAGTACTTC.

The chain uses TRBV27 and TRBJ2-7; unclear D gene. CDR1 MNHEY and CDR2 SMNVEV come from the germline V gene (reference sequence). The CDR3 runs 16 residues. The V end was cut by 2 bases, the J end by 4 bases, with 18 bases between. The CDR3 protein is CASSLTGPPHDYEQYV. CDR3 sequence (DNA): TGTGCCAGCAGTTTAACCGGACCGCCGCACGATTACGAGCAGTACGTC.

This clone was seen a handful of times. The same CDR3 arises from other DNA sequences in this sample as well. The chain links TRBV29-1 to TRBJ1-1, with D possibly TRBD1 on 6 matching bases. The ends were cut back, 1 base at V and 5 bases at J, with 14 bases in the middle. CDR1 SQVTM and CDR2 ANQGSEA come from the germline V gene. This CDR3 has 14 residues. CDR3 sequence reads: CSVEVGQGRTEAFF. CDR3 sequence (DNA): TGCAGCGTTGAAGTCGGGCAGGGGCGGACTGAAGCTTTCTTT. Variable domain in full (rest from reference TRBV29-1 and TRBJ1-1): SAVISQKPSRDICQRGTSLTIQCQVDSQVTMMFWYRQQPGQSLTLIATANQGSEATYESGFVIDKFPISRPNLTFSTLTVSNMSPEDSSIYLCSVEVGQGRTEAFFGQGTRLTVV.

The CDR3 region is CASSLFPGSENTGELFF. DNA of the CDR3: TGTGCCAGCAGCTTATTTCCGGGCTCGGAGAACACCGGGGAGCTGTTTTTT. The chain uses TRBV7-3 and TRBJ2-2, with D uncertain. V was pared by 2 bases and J by 1 base, with 14 bases between. CDR3 size: 17 residues. Germline V lookup: CDR1 SGHTA, CDR2 FQGTGA.

The chain carries TRBV19 and TRBJ2-5; D may correspond to TRBD1 or TRBD2 (7 bases each). CDR1 LNHDA and CDR2 SQIVND come from the germline V gene (reference sequence). V lost 8 bases, J lost 5 bases, and 12 bases lay in between. The CDR3 runs 12 residues. CDR3 in amino acids: CASARGGETQYF. The CDR3 DNA follows: TGTGCCAGTGCCAGGGGGGGGGAGACCCAGTACTTC.

The V call is TRBV21-1, the J call TRBJ1-1; the table's D call of TRBD1 was not tested on the DNA. TRBV21-1 constitutes a pseudogene. CDR3 size: 13 residues. For the CDR3, the DNA is TGTGCCAGCAGCAAGATTACAGGGGCTGAAGCTTTCTTT. Protein sequence: CASSKITGAEAFF.

The chain joins TRBV5-5 to TRBJ2-3; 13 positions match TRBD2. Germline V gene data show CDR1 as SGHKS and CDR2 as YYEKEE (reference sequence). The CDR3 totals 18 residues. V lost 4 bases, J lost 1 base, and 9 bases stayed unmatched. The CDR3 DNA reads TGTGCCAGCAGCATTGGACTAGCGGGAGTAGGACGCACAGATACGCAGTATTTT. Its protein product is CASSIGLAGVGRTDTQYF.

The rearrangement uses TRBV2 and TRBJ1-1; unclear D gene. The germline V and J ends were trimmed by 7 bases and 4 bases, with 19 bases remaining between them. The V gene's germline CDR1 is SNHLY and CDR2 FYNNEI. The CDR3 is 15 amino acids. CDR3 coding DNA: TGTGCCAGCATTTTCACCGGCGGGGATGGCACTGAAGCTTTCTTT. Encoded protein: CASIFTGGDGTEAFF.

This chain connects TRBV5-8 to TRBJ1-5, with TRBD1 matching 9 bases. Germline CDR1 and CDR2: SGHTS and YDEGEE. This CDR3 contains 15 residues. The ends lost 4 bases at V and 3 bases at J; junction bases unmatched: 5. The CDR3 region has the DNA TGTGCCAGCAGCCTGGGACAGGGTGTCAATCAGCCCCAGCATTTT. This sequence encodes CASSLGQGVNQPQHF.

The rearrangement uses TRBV5-1 and TRBJ1-2; D call uncertain. Germline values: CDR1 SGHRS, CDR2 YFSETQ. This CDR3 contains 15 residues. V was shortened by 0 bases and J by 0 bases, with 9 bases between the two germline ends. The CDR3 sequence is CASSLGRSSNYGYTF. DNA of the CDR3: TGCGCCAGCAGCTTGGGCAGGTCATCTAACTATGGCTACACCTTC.

Concerning this clone: At one boundary the junction diverges from the germline segment, which might be a read error. This chain joins TRBV18 and TRBJ1-2; the D gene is possibly TRBD1 (6 bases). The CDR3 consists of 15 residues. Per germline, CDR1 KGHSH and CDR2 LQKENI. The DNA for the CDR3 is TGTGCCAGCTCCCTTGGGGGCGCCTCTAATTATGGCTACACCTTC. Translation gives CASSLGGASNYGYTF.

The chain recombines TRBV9 with TRBJ1-1, with D possibly being TRBD1 (5 bases). CDR3 size: 14 residues. Germline CDR1 SGDLS, CDR2 YYNGEE. Deletions cut 0 bases from V and 1 base from J, with 7 bases between. The CDR3 nucleotides are TGTGCCAGCAGCGTAGATGGGGGGAACACTGAAGCTTTCTTT. Protein sequence: CASSVDGGNTEAFF.

The chain employs TRBV2 and TRBJ1-2; D call uncertain. Per germline, CDR1 SNHLY and CDR2 FYNNEI. The CDR3 consists of 13 residues. V shed 7 bases and J shed 1 base, with 10 bases lying between them. The CDR3: CASITSDNYGYTF. The CDR3 DNA follows: TGTGCCAGCATTACGTCAGATAACTATGGCTACACCTTC.

This clone came up once. The chain employs TRBV6-4 and TRBJ2-6, with a tentative D call TRBD1 (7 bases). V was trimmed by 6 bases and J by 0 bases, leaving 18 bases between them. CDR3 length: 18 residues. The germline V gene has CDR1 MRHNA and CDR2 SNTAGT. This CDR3 reads CASREGQLSASGANVLTF. The CDR3 DNA sequence: TGTGCCAGCAGGGAGGGACAGCTCTCCGCCTCTGGGGCCAACGTCCTGACTTTC.

A few counts support this clone. The V gene is TRBV5-1, the J gene TRBJ1-1, with D unresolved. CDR3 length equals 14 residues. CDR1 and CDR2 (germline): SGHRS, YFSETQ. V lost 5 bases and J 0 bases, leaving 11 bases between the germline ends. DNA of the CDR3: TGCGCCAGCAGGAGCCAGGCGGTGAACACTGAAGCTTTCTTT. This translates into CASRSQAVNTEAFF.

This clone was seen just once. The V call is TRBV4-1, the J call TRBJ2-7; D ambiguous. Germline V gene data show CDR1 as MGHRA and CDR2 as YSYEKL. The CDR3 sequence is 14 residues long. V lost 0 bases, J lost 2 bases, and 8 bases lay in between. The chain's CDR3 is CASSQDEETYEQYV. DNA for the CDR3: TGCGCCAGCAGCCAAGACGAGGAAACCTACGAGCAGTACGTC.

J is TRBJ2-7 and V is TRBV19, with TRBD2 matching 8 bases. V was clipped by 2 bases and J by 4 bases; unmatched bases: 4. The CDR3 runs 14 residues. Germline lookup yields CDR1 LNHDA and CDR2 SQIVND (reference sequence). The CDR3 spells CASSIPGGGYEQYF. Here the CDR3 DNA reads TGTGCCAGTAGTATACCGGGAGGGGGTTACGAGCAGTACTTC.

The rearrangement uses TRBV9 and TRBJ2-6, with a possible D match to TRBD1 (6 bases). This CDR3 contains 15 residues. Germline values: CDR1 SGDLS, CDR2 YYNGEE. Trimming shortened V by 4 bases and J by 2 bases, and 10 bases separated the two germline ends. CDR3: CASSTPGAGANVLTF. CDR3 in DNA: TGTGCCAGCAGCACTCCAGGGGCTGGGGCCAACGTCCTGACTTTC.

CDR3 amino acids: CASSSLSGREEDTQYF. The CDR3 region has the DNA TGTGCCAGCAGCTCCCTTAGCGGGAGGGAGGAAGATACGCAGTATTTT. The V gene is TRBV13, the J gene TRBJ2-3, with TRBD2 matching 11 bases. The ends lost 4 bases at V and 5 bases at J; junction bases unmatched: 8. CDR1 and CDR2 (germline): PRHDT, FYEKMQ (reference sequence). The CDR3 contains 16 residues.

The chain combines TRBV7-8 with TRBJ2-5; D gene unclear. Germline-derived CDR1 and CDR2 are SGHVS and FQNEAQ. V lost 2 bases, J lost 0 bases, and 7 bases lay in between. This CDR3 spans 14 amino acids. For the CDR3, the DNA is TGTGCCAGCAGCTTATTGAGTTACCAAGAGACCCAGTACTTC. It translates to CASSLLSYQETQYF.

This chain links TRBV5-4 with TRBJ2-3; tentative D call: TRBD1 (6 bases). Germline V CDR1 and CDR2: SGHNT, YYREEE (reference sequence). V shed 6 bases and J shed 6 bases, with 8 bases lying between them. The CDR3 runs to 11 residues. In DNA, the CDR3 is TGTGCCAGCACCAGGGGTGATACGCAGTATTTT. It codes for CASTRGDTQYF.

This clone showed up just a few times. The chain links TRBV7-2 to TRBJ2-7, with 9 bases aligning to TRBD1. V shed 4 bases and J 2 bases; nucleotides not matched to a gene: 6. Germline loops: CDR1 SGHTA, CDR2 FQGNSA. This CDR3 is 15 amino acids long. CDR3 region: CASSSPGTGTYEQYF. CDR3 nucleotide sequence: TGTGCCAGCAGCTCACCCGGGACAGGGACCTACGAGCAGTACTTC.

This clone was seen a few times. The CDR3: CASSLGPSSAEAFF. DNA for the CDR3: TGTGCCAGCAGCTTAGGTCCCTCGAGCGCTGAAGCTTTCTTT. The gene calls are TRBV7-3 and TRBJ1-1; D unresolved. Germline CDR1 and CDR2: SGHTA and FQGTGA. This CDR3 spans 14 amino acids. Trimming took off 2 bases at V and 6 bases at J, with 13 bases between the two ends.

The chain links TRBV5-1 to TRBJ2-2; 8 positions agree with TRBD2. The CDR3 has 15 amino acids. Germline assignment: CDR1 SGHRS and CDR2 YFSETQ. V lost 3 bases, J lost 4 bases, and 5 bases stayed unmatched. The chain's CDR3 is CASSSGTRSTGELFF. CDR3 nucleotides: TGCGCCAGCAGCTCCGGGACTAGGAGCACCGGGGAGCTGTTTTTT.